This T cell receptor (beta chain) was identified in a study of patients and donors after allogeneic stem cell transplantation. Using its own MiXCR run on the RT-PCR reads, TCRdb lists one record per CDR3 protein. Of 90,000 to 130,000 distinct CDR3 sequences in the sample, over 30% were seen once. This clonotype was seen a handful of times. Germline loops: CDR1 LNHNV, CDR2 YYDKDF (reference sequence). This CDR3 has 15 amino acids. V trimming: 1 base; J trimming: 4 bases; junction bases outside the gene matches: 5. The sample consisted of blood, either unsorted or a sorted T cell fraction (not recorded which). The TCR originated in a human donor who was either an allogeneic HSCT recipient or a stem cell or donor lymphocyte infusion donor (not recorded which). It is not recorded whose cells these are; they may come from a transplant donor. The chain carries TRBV15 and TRBJ2-7, with 9 positions matching TRBD1. CDR3 DNA sequence: TGTGCCACCAGCAGAGGAAGGGACAGGGTATACGAGCAGTACTTC. Amino acid sequence: CATSRGRDRVYEQYF.